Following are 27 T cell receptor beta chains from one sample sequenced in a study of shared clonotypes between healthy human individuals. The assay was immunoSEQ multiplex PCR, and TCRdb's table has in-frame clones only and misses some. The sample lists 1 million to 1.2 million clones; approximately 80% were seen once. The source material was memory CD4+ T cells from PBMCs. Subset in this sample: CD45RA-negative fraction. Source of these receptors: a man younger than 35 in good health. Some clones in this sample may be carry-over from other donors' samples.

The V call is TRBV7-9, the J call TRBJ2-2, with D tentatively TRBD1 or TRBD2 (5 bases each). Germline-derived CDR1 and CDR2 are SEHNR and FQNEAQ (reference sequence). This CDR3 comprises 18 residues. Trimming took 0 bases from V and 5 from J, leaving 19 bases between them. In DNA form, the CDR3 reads TGTGCCAGCAGCTTAGCTTTAGGAGCGGACACGGGGACCGGGGAGCTGTTTTTT. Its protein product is CASSLALGADTGTGELFF. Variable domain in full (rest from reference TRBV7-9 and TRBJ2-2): DTGVSQNPRHKITKRGQNVTFRCDPISEHNRLYWYRQTLGQGPEFLTYFQNEAQLEKSRLLSDRFSAERPKGSFSTLEIQRTEQGDSAMYLCASSLALGADTGTGELFFGEGSRLTVL.

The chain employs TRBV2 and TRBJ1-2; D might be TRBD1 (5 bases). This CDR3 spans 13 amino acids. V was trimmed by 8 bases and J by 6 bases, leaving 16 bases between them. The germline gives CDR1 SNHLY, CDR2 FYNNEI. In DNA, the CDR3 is TGTGCCAGCCGGGGCATACTAACTAATGGCTACACCTTC. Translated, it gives CASRGILTNGYTF.

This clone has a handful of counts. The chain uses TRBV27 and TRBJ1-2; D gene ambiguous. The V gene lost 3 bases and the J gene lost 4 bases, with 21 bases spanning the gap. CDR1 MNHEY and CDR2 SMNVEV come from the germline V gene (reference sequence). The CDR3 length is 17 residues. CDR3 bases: TGTGCCAGCAGTTTCCTAAACCCCGGGAGGGAGGGCTATGGCTACACCTTC. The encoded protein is CASSFLNPGREGYGYTF.

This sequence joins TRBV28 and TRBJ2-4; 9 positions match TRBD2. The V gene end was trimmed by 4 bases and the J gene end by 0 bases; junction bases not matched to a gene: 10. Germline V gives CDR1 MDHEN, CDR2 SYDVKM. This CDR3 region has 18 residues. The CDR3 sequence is CASSSQRREGLAKNIQYF. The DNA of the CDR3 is TGTGCCAGCAGTTCTCAAAGGCGGGAGGGCCTAGCCAAAAACATTCAGTACTTC.

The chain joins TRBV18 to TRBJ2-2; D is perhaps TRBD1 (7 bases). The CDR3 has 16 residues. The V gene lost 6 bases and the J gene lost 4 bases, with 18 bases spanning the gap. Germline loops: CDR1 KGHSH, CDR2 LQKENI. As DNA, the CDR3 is TGTGCCAGCTCCCTCTGGCAGGGGGGAATCACCGGGGAGCTGTTTTTT. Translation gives CASSLWQGGITGELFF. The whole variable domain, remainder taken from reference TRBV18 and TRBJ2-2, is NAGVMQNPRHLVRRRGQEARLRCSPMKGHSHVYWYRQLPEEGLKFMVYLQKENIIDESGMPKERFSAEFPKEGPSILRIQQVVRGDSAAYFCASSLWQGGITGELFFGEGSRLTVL.

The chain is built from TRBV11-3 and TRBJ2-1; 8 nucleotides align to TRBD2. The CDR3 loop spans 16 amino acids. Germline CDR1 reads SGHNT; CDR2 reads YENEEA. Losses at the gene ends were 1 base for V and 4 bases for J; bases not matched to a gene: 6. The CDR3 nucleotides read TGTGCCAGCAGCTTAGCGGCTAGCGGGCTTTACAATGAGCAGTTCTTC. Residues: CASSLAASGLYNEQFF.

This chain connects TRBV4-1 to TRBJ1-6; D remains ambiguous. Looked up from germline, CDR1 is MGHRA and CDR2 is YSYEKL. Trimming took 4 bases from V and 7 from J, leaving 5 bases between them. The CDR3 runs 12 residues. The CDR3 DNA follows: TGCGCCAGCAGCCCCAGGAATTCACCCCTCCACTTT. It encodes CASSPRNSPLHF.

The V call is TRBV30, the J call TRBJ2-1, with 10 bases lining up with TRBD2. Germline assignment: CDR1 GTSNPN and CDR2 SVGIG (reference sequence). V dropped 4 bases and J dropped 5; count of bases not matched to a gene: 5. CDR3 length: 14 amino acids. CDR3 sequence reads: CAWNELAGNNEQFF. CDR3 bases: TGTGCCTGGAACGAACTAGCGGGAAACAATGAGCAGTTCTTC.

CDR3 residues: CASSGTSSQETQYF. The CDR3 bases are TGTGCCAGCTCAGGAACTAGTAGCCAAGAGACCCAGTACTTC. The genes are TRBV18 and TRBJ2-5; a possible D gene is TRBD2 (5 bases). CDR1 KGHSH and CDR2 LQKENI come from the germline V gene. Trimming stripped 5 bases from V and 1 base from J, with 11 bases between. This CDR3 has 14 amino acids.

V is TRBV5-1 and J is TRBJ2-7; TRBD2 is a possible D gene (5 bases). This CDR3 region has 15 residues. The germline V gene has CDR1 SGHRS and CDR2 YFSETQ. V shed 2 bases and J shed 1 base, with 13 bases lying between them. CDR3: CASSFLRAGSYEQYF. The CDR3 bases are TGCGCCAGCAGCTTCTTGCGGGCAGGATCCTACGAGCAGTACTTC.

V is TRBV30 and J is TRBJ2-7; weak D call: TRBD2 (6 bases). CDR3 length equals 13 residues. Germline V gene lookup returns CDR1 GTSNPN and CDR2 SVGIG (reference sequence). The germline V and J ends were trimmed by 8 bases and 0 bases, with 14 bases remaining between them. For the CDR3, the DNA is TGTGCCAGTTCATTGACTAGCTCCTACGAGCAGTACTTC. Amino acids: CASSLTSSYEQYF.

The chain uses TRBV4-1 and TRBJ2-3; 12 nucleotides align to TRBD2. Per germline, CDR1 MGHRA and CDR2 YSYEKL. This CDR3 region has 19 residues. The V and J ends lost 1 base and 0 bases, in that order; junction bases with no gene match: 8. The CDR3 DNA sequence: TGCGCCAGCAGCCAAGCTAGCGGGAGGGGTGCCCTTAGCACAGATACGCAGTATTTT. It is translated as CASSQASGRGALSTDTQYF.

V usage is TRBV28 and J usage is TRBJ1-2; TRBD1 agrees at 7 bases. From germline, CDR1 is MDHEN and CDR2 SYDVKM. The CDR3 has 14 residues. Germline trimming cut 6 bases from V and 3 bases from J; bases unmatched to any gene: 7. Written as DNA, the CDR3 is TGTGCCAGCAGAACCCCGACAGGGCACTATGGCTACACCTTC. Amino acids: CASRTPTGHYGYTF.

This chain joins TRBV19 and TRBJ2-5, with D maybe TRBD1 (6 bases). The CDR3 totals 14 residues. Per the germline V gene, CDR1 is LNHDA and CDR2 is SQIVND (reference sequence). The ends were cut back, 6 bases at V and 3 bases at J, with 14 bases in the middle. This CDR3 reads CASSRRNREETQYF. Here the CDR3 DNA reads TGTGCCAGTAGCAGACGTAACAGGGAAGAGACCCAGTACTTC.

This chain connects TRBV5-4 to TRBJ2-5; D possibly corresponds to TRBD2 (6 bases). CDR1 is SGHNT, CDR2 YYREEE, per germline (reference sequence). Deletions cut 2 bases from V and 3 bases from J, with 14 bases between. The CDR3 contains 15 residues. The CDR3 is CASSFGLASEETQYF. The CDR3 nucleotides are TGTGCCAGCAGCTTCGGTCTAGCGTCGGAAGAGACCCAGTACTTC.

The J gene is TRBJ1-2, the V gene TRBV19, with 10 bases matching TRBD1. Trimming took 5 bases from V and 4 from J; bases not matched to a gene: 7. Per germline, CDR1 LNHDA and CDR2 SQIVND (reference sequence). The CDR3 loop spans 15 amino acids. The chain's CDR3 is CASSSYRDRGYGYTF. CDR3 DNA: TGTGCCAGTAGTTCCTACAGGGACAGGGGCTATGGCTACACCTTC.

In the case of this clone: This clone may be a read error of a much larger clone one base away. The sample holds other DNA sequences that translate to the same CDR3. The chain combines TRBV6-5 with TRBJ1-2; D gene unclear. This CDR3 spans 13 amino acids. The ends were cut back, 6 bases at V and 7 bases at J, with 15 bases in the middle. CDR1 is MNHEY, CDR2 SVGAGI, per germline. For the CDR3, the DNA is TGTGCCAGCAGCCGTACGGCGGGGAGTGGCTACACCTTC. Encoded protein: CASSRTAGSGYTF.

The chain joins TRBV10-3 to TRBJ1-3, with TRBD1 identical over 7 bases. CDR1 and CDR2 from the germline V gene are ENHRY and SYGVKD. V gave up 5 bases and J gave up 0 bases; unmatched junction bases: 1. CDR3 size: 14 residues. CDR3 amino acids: CAISTGDSGNTIYF. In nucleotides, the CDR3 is TGTGCCATCAGTACAGGGGACTCTGGAAACACCATATATTTT.

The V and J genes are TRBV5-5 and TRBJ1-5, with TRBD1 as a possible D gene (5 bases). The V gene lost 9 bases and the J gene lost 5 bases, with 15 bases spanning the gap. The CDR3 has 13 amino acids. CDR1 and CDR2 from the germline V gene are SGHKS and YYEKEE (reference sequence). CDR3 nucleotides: TGTGCCATCGGTCCGGGACTTGATCAGCCCCAGCATTTT. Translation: CAIGPGLDQPQHF.

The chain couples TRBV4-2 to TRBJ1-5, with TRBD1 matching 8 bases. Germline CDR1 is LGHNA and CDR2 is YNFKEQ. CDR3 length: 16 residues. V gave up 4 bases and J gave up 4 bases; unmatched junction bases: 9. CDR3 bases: TGTGCCAGCAGCCCGACCCACAGGGGGGAGAATCAGCCCCAGCATTTT. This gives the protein CASSPTHRGENQPQHF.

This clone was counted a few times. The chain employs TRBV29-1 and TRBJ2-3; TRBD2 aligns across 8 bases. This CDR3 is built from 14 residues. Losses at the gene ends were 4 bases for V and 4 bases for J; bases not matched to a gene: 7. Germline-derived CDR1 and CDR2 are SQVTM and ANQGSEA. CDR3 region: CSVVGGLGADTQYF. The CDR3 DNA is TGCAGCGTTGTTGGGGGACTAGGTGCAGATACGCAGTATTTT.

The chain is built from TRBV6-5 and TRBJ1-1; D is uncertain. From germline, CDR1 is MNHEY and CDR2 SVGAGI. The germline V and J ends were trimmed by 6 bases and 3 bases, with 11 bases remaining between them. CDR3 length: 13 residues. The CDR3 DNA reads TGTGCCAGCAGGCTCAACCGGGACACTGAAGCTTTCTTT. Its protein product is CASRLNRDTEAFF.

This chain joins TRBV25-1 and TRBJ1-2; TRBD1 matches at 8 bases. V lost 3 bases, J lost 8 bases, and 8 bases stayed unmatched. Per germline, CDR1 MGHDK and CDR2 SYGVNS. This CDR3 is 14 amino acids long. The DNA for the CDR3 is TGTGCCAGCAGTGAGCCCAGGGGGCGAAAGGGCTACACCTTC. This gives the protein CASSEPRGRKGYTF.

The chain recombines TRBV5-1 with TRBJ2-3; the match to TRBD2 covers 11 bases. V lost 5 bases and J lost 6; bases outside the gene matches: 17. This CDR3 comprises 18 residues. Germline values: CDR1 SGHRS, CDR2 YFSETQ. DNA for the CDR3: TGCGCCAGCAGACGATCTTTATTTGGACTAGCGGGTAACGATACGCAGTATTTT. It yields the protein CASRRSLFGLAGNDTQYF.

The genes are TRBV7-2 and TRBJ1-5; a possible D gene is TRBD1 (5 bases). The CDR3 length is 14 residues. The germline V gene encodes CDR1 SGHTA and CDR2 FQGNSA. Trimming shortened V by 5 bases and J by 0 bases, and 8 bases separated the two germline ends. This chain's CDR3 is CASSATGSNQPQHF. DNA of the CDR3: TGTGCCAGCAGCGCCACAGGTAGCAATCAGCCCCAGCATTTT. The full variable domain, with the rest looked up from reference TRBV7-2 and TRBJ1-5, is GAGVSQSPSNKVTEKGKDVELRCDPISGHTALYWYRQSLGQGLEFLIYFQGNSAPDKSGLPSDRFSAERTGGSVSTLTIQRTQQEDSAVYLCASSATGSNQPQHFGDGTRLSIL.

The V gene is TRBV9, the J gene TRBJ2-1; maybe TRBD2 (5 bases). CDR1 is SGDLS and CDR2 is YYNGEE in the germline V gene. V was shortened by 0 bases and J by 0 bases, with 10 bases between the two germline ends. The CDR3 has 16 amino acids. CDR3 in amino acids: CASSVDLGSSYNEQFF. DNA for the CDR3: TGTGCCAGCAGCGTAGATCTGGGGAGCTCCTACAATGAGCAGTTCTTC.

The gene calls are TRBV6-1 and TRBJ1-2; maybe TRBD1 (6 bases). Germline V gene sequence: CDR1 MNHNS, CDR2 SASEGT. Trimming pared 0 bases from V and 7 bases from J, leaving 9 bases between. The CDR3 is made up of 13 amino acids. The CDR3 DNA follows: TGTGCCAGCAGTGAAGCGCGGGGGGCTGGCTACACCTTC. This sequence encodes CASSEARGAGYTF.